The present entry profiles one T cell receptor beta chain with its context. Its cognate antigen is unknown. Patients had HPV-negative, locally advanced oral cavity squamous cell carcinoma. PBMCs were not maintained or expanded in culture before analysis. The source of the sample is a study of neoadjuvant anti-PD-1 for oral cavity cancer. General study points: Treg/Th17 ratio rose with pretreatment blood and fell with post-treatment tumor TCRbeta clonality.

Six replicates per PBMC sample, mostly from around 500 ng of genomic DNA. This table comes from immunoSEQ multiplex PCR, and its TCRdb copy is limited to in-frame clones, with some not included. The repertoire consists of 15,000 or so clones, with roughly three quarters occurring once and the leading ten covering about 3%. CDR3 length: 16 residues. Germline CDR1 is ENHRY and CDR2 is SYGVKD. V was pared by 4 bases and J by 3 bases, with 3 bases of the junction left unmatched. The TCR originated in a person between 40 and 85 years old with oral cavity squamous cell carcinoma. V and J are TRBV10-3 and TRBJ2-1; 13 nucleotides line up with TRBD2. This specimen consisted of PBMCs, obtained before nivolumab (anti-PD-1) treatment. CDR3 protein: CAISGTSGSLYNEQFF. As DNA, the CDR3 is TGTGCCATCAGTGGGACTAGCGGGAGCCTCTACAATGAGCAGTTCTTC.